Listed below are T cell receptor beta chains from one sample, sequenced in a study of T cell responses to AZD1222 COVID-19 vaccine. This table comes from immunoSEQ multiplex PCR, and its TCRdb copy is limited to in-frame clones, with some not included. The table includes 90,000 to 100,000 clones, roughly 90% detected once. Sample: peripheral blood, taken on day 0 of AZD1222 vaccination. These receptors all come from an adult in good health. CDR3s include the opening cysteine and the closing phenylalanine or tryptophan. D genes are given only for firm matches. The size of a clone is reported for some rows only, either as once, few or many, or as a class for expanded clones.

abundance	j_gene	d_gene	v_gene	CDR3aa	CDR3nt
NA	TRBJ2-5	TRBD1	TRBV27	CASSLIRPQGARETQYF	TGTGCCAGCAGTTTAATCCGCCCTCAGGGGGCAAGAGAGACCCAGTACTTC
NA	TRBJ1-1	TRBD1	TRBV18	CASSPFQGAVNTEAFF	TGTGCCAGCTCACCATTCCAGGGGGCCGTGAACACTGAAGCTTTCTTT
NA	TRBJ2-6	NA	TRBV24-1	CATSDWATGIGSRGANVLTF	TGTGCCACCAGTGATTGGGCCACAGGGATCGGTTCGCGCGGGGCCAACGTCCTGACTTTC
NA	TRBJ1-1	NA	TRBV29-1	CSVGPDLRTLNTEAFF	TGCAGCGTGGGCCCCGATTTGAGGACTCTGAACACTGAAGCTTTCTTT
NA	TRBJ1-6	TRBD1	TRBV24-1	CATSGGGSNSPLHF	TGTGCCACCAGTGGAGGGGGCAGTAATTCACCCCTCCACTTT
once	TRBJ1-5	NA	TRBV30	CAWSVREDQPQHF	TGTGCCTGGAGTGTAAGGGAAGATCAGCCCCAGCATTTT
NA	TRBJ2-1	NA	TRBV18	CASSPTSNEQFF	TGTGCCAGCTCACCAACCTCAAATGAGCAGTTCTTC
NA	TRBJ1-2	TRBD1	TRBV5-4	CASSLAGTGVRGYTF	TGTGCCAGCAGCTTGGCCGGGACAGGGGTTCGGGGCTACACCTTC
NA	TRBJ2-7	NA	TRBV4-3	CASSQDLSYEQYF	TGCGCCAGCAGCCAAGATTTAAGTTACGAGCAGTACTTC
NA	TRBJ2-1	NA	TRBV19	CASSIDRTGSTYNEQFF	TGTGCCAGTAGTATAGATCGGACCGGGAGCACCTACAATGAGCAGTTCTTC
NA	TRBJ1-1	NA	TRBV29-1	CSVLPRVGIDTEAFF	TGCAGCGTCCTCCCCCGGGTAGGGATTGACACTGAAGCTTTCTTT
NA	TRBJ1-4	TRBD1	TRBV15	CATSRRPNRGLGEKLFF	TGTGCCACCAGCAGACGACCTAACAGGGGGCTGGGTGAAAAACTGTTTTTT
NA	TRBJ1-2	NA	TRBV7-9	CASSSPRGAWYGYTF	TGTGCCAGCAGCTCCCCTCGGGGGGCTTGGTATGGCTACACCTTC
NA	TRBJ2-1	TRBD1	TRBV30	CAWCLKLGTGWFF	TGTGCCTGGTGTCTTAAATTGGGGACAGGGTGGTTCTTC
NA	TRBJ2-7	NA	TRBV9	CASSVAAGATYEQYF	TGTGCCAGCAGCGTAGCGGCGGGGGCAACCTACGAGCAGTACTTC
NA	TRBJ1-2	NA	TRBV5-6	CASSLGEWGGYTF	TGTGCCAGCAGCTTGGGCGAATGGGGCGGCTACACCTTC
NA	TRBJ2-7	NA	TRBV28	CASSWGGRSYEQYF	TGTGCCAGCAGTTGGGGCGGGCGCTCCTACGAGCAGTACTTC
NA	TRBJ1-1	NA	TRBV28	CASSLGGVGTEAFF	TGTGCCAGCAGTTTAGGCGGGGTTGGGACTGAAGCTTTCTTT
NA	TRBJ1-2	TRBD1	TRBV10-3	CASLGGQRHYGYTF	TGTGCCTCCCTCGGGGGACAGAGACACTATGGCTACACCTTC
NA	TRBJ2-2	NA	TRBV7-9	CASSLVGNGELFF	TGTGCCAGCAGCTTAGTCGGGAACGGGGAGCTGTTTTTT
once	TRBJ1-2	NA	TRBV5-1	CASSFEHSIYGYTF	TGCGCCAGCAGCTTCGAGCACTCTATCTATGGCTACACCTTC
NA	TRBJ1-4	NA	TRBV6-6	CASTYNRDRFGKLFF	TGTGCCAGCACCTACAACCGAGACAGGTTTGGAAAACTGTTTTTT
NA	TRBJ1-1	TRBD1	TRBV19	CASSARTGGNAEAFF	TGTGCCAGTAGTGCACGGACAGGGGGAAATGCGGAAGCTTTCTTT
NA	TRBJ2-5	TRBD2	TRBV4-2	CASSQGSVAGPQETQYF	TGTGCCAGCAGCCAGGGTTCAGTAGCGGGACCCCAAGAGACCCAGTACTTC
NA	TRBJ2-7	TRBD2	TRBV14	CASSQANSGISQYF	TGTGCCAGCAGCCAAGCCAATAGCGGGATCTCGCAGTACTTC
NA	TRBJ1-2	TRBD1	TRBV6-1	CASSEERTGRSGYTF	TGTGCCAGCAGTGAAGAGAGGACAGGGCGGTCTGGCTACACCTTC
NA	TRBJ2-3	NA	TRBV24-1	CATSDTQGITDTQYF	TGTGCCACCAGTGACACACAGGGAATCACAGATACGCAGTATTTT
NA	TRBJ2-3	NA	TRBV27	CASSRGTDTQYF	TGTGCCAGCAGTCGAGGCACAGATACGCAGTATTTT
NA	TRBJ1-2	NA	TRBV2	CASDTTRYGYTF	TGTGCCAGCGACACGACACGCTATGGCTACACCTTC
NA	TRBJ2-7	TRBD2	TRBV20-1	CSASRASGKGYEQYF	TGCAGTGCGAGTAGGGCTAGCGGGAAGGGCTACGAGCAGTACTTC
NA	TRBJ1-2	TRBD1	TRBV7-8	CASSLSTGGYGYTF	TGTGCCAGCAGCTTATCGACAGGGGGGTATGGCTACACCTTC
NA	TRBJ1-3	NA	TRBV6-2/TRBV6-3	CASSLQSSGNTIYF	TGTGCCAGCAGTTTACAGAGCTCTGGAAACACCATATATTTT
NA	TRBJ2-1	TRBD2	TRBV5-1	CASSFTSGGPYNEQFF	TGCGCCAGCAGCTTCACTAGCGGGGGGCCCTACAATGAGCAGTTCTTC
once	TRBJ1-1	NA	TRBV19	CASSPQGLQNTEAFF	TGTGCCAGTAGTCCTCAGGGACTCCAGAACACTGAAGCTTTCTTT
NA	TRBJ1-2	NA	TRBV3-1/TRBV3-2	CASSQVRGNGYTF	TGTGCCAGCAGCCAAGTTCGGGGTAACGGCTACACCTTC
NA	TRBJ1-5	TRBD1	TRBV6-2/TRBV6-3	CASSPGTENQPQHF	TGTGCCAGCAGTCCCGGGACAGAGAATCAGCCCCAGCATTTT
NA	TRBJ1-2	NA	TRBV29-1	CSVVVSGGYTF	TGCAGCGTTGTCGTTTCTGGTGGCTACACCTTC
NA	TRBJ2-1	TRBD2	TRBV9	CASSVAGLAAYNEQFF	TGTGCCAGCAGCGTAGCGGGACTAGCGGCTTACAATGAGCAGTTCTTC
NA	TRBJ2-7	NA	TRBV6-1	CASSDSPLVGRTYEQYF	TGTGCCAGCAGTGATTCCCCCCTTGTTGGTCGGACCTACGAGCAGTACTTC
NA	TRBJ2-3	NA	TRBV27	CASSLSVGANSPDTQYF	TGTGCCAGCAGTTTATCGGTAGGGGCAAATAGCCCAGATACGCAGTATTTT
NA	TRBJ2-3	NA	TRBV10-3	CAISESRDTQYF	TGTGCCATCAGTGAGTCGAGAGATACGCAGTATTTT
NA	TRBJ2-2	TRBD2	TRBV6-4	CASSDEGLAGSGELFF	TGTGCCAGCAGTGACGAGGGACTAGCGGGATCCGGGGAGCTGTTTTTT
NA	TRBJ1-5	NA	TRBV28	CASSFSPLRYSNQPQHF	TGTGCCAGCAGTTTTAGCCCTCTGAGGTATAGCAATCAGCCCCAGCATTTT
NA	TRBJ2-7	NA	TRBV9	CASSYDTGNEQYF	TGTGCCAGCAGCTACGACACGGGCAATGAGCAGTACTTC
NA	TRBJ2-1	NA	TRBV6-5	CASIQTSLWGNEQFF	TGTGCCAGCATTCAGACTAGTTTATGGGGCAATGAGCAGTTCTTC
NA	TRBJ2-5	NA	TRBV7-6	CASSSLGAGVRETQYF	TGTGCCAGCAGCTCCCTGGGGGCGGGCGTCCGCGAGACCCAGTACTTC
NA	TRBJ2-2	NA	TRBV25-1	CASSDLGQGNTGELFF	TGTGCCAGCAGTGACCTAGGGCAGGGAAACACCGGGGAGCTGTTTTTT
NA	TRBJ1-3	NA	TRBV2	CASSEALSYGNTIYF	TGTGCCAGCAGTGAAGCGCTCAGTTACGGAAACACCATATATTTT
NA	TRBJ2-3	NA	TRBV2	CASIGVTDTQYF	TGTGCCAGCATCGGAGTCACAGATACGCAGTATTTT
NA	TRBJ1-2	TRBD1	TRBV6-5	CASRTGGIYGYTF	TGTGCCAGCAGGACAGGGGGTATCTATGGCTACACCTTC
NA	TRBJ1-1	NA	TRBV2	CASSETDNTEAFF	TGTGCCAGCAGTGAAACAGATAACACTGAAGCTTTCTTT
NA	TRBJ1-1	NA	TRBV10-3	CAISDRGGLNTEAFF	TGTGCCATCAGTGACAGAGGAGGGCTGAACACTGAAGCTTTCTTT